This T cell receptor (beta chain) stems from a study of shared clonotypes between healthy human individuals. Every donor, a Caucasian adult, lived in Nashville, Tennessee. Trimming stripped 0 bases from V and 2 bases from J, with 14 bases between. The CDR3 is 16 amino acids. Germline CDR1 reads MNHEY; CDR2 reads SMNVEV (reference sequence). Broader study findings: Among donors, clonotype sharing was expected to be affected by sequencing depth.

On this clone: No antigen is known for it.

At the deep level, the assay was run. Method: immunoSEQ multiplex PCR; TCRdb's copy keeps in-frame clones and lacks some. The table has about 87,000 clones, about 45% seen once. The J gene is TRBJ2-7, the V gene TRBV27; the D gene is possibly TRBD2 (6 bases). The sequence was obtained from a woman in her thirties or forties in good health. Some clones in this sample may be carry-over from other donors' samples. Sequenced: PBMCs. The CDR3 loop is CASSLSAGLPAYEQYF. DNA of the CDR3: TGTGCCAGCAGTTTATCCGCGGGACTTCCAGCCTACGAGCAGTACTTC.